Below are 4 T cell receptor beta chains sequenced from a single sample in a study of OX40 agonist ivuxolimab in advanced cancers. Using immunoSEQ multiplex PCR, the repertoire was profiled, and TCRdb retains in-frame clones only, with some absent. The sample carries around 50,000 clones, 85% recorded once. The specimen comprised CD4+ or CD8+ T cells sorted from blood, sampled in a trial of the OX40 agonist ivuxolimab. The receptors originated from an adult with an advanced solid tumor such as melanoma, head and neck, liver or kidney cancer.

The chain recombines TRBV13 with TRBJ2-5; TRBD1 agrees at 9 bases. V gave up 5 bases and J gave up 2 bases; unmatched junction bases: 3. Germline V CDR1 and CDR2: PRHDT, FYEKMQ (reference sequence). CDR3 size: 14 residues. Here the CDR3 DNA reads TGTGCCAGCAGCCGGGACAGGGTTCAAGAGACCCAGTACTTC. Protein sequence: CASSRDRVQETQYF.

The V and J genes are TRBV29-1 and TRBJ1-1; D not resolved. V dropped 4 bases and J dropped 1 base, with 7 bases sitting between them. The V gene's germline CDR1 is SQVTM and CDR2 ANQGSEA. CDR3 length: 12 residues. The CDR3 is CSVVQENTEAFF. The CDR3 nucleotides are TGCAGCGTTGTCCAGGAGAACACTGAAGCTTTCTTT.

This clone showed up just a few times. V is TRBV29-1 and J is TRBJ1-5, with a weak D call TRBD1 (6 bases). The CDR3 covers 13 residues. The germline V gene encodes CDR1 SQVTM and CDR2 ANQGSEA. V was pared by 6 bases and J by 6 bases, with 15 bases between. The CDR3 DNA is TGCAGCGTGGACGGGGGCGCGGGTCAGCCCCAGCATTTT. Residues: CSVDGGAGQPQHF.

As for this clone: A far larger clone is one nucleotide away, so this likely arose from a read error. Other nucleotide sequences from this sample produce the same CDR3. The chain uses TRBV5-4 and TRBJ1-5, with D hard to call. The CDR3 is 13 residues long. Trimming pared 4 bases from V and 5 bases from J, leaving 10 bases between. Germline V gives CDR1 SGHNT, CDR2 YYREEE (reference sequence). The CDR3 loop is CASSQESDQPQHF. The CDR3 DNA sequence: TGTGCCAGCAGCCAAGAAAGCGATCAGCCCCAGCATTTT.